These 31 T cell receptor beta chains originate from one sample sequenced in a study of Graves' ophthalmopathy and Graves' hyperthyroidism. Amplification from RNA transcripts yielded the TCR beta CDR3 regions. The workflow started with a first-round RT-PCR run with HTBI primers and then moved on to a second-round multiplex PCR. TCRdb reanalysed the multiplex PCR reads using MiXCR and keeps one entry per CDR3 protein. The sample includes some 380,000 distinct CDR3 sequences, 15% of them seen just once. Sequenced material: peripheral blood. The receptors derive from a young woman with stable Graves' hyperthyroidism.

The chain employs TRBV3-1 and TRBJ1-5; 9 positions agree with TRBD1. The junction had 11 bases not matched to a gene; V was cut back by 4 bases and J by 7 bases. Germline V CDR1 and CDR2: LGHDT, YNNKEL (reference sequence). The CDR3 length is 16 residues. The CDR3 nucleotides read TGTGCCAGCAGCCCCACCGGGACAGGGTTCGGGCAGCCCCAGCATTTT. Translated: CASSPTGTGFGQPQHF.

This clonotype has a count of ten or more. The chain has TRBV5-6 and TRBJ2-2; D remains unclear. Germline V lookup: CDR1 SGHDT, CDR2 YYEEEE. Trimming stripped 0 bases from V and 0 bases from J, with 6 bases between. This CDR3 is 15 amino acids long. CDR3 sequence (DNA): TGTGCCAGCAGCTTGGTGGTTCCGAACACCGGGGAGCTGTTTTTT. Translating it yields CASSLVVPNTGELFF.

The table lists this clonotype with a few counts. CDR3 region: CASSFDRDADEQYF. The CDR3 DNA follows: TGTGCCAGCAGTTTCGACAGGGATGCCGACGAGCAGTACTTC. This chain uses TRBV12-3 or TRBV12-4 with TRBJ2-7, with TRBD1 identical over 7 bases. CDR3 size: 14 residues. The trim removed 3 bases at V and 5 bases at J, leaving 7 bases unmatched.

In its sample, this clonotype was seen many times. The chain links TRBV27 to TRBJ2-7; 11 bases map to TRBD1. The ends lost 6 bases at V and 5 bases at J; junction bases unmatched: 3. The length of the CDR3 is 13 residues. Germline V CDR1 and CDR2: MNHEY, SMNVEV (reference sequence). The CDR3 is CASRGTGGNEQYF. The CDR3 DNA sequence: TGTGCCAGCAGGGGGACAGGGGGGAACGAGCAGTACTTC.

This clonotype was counted many times. The rearrangement links TRBV20-1 to TRBJ2-5, with 13 bases aligning to TRBD2. Germline loops: CDR1 DFQATT, CDR2 SNEGSKA (reference sequence). The CDR3 length is 15 residues. V lost 6 bases to trimming and J lost 1 base; unmatched junction nucleotides: 5. CDR3 region: CSAILAGGLQETQYF. CDR3 nucleotides: TGCAGTGCGATACTAGCGGGGGGGCTCCAAGAGACCCAGTACTTC.

V and J are TRBV12-3 or TRBV12-4 and TRBJ2-5; 10 bases agree with TRBD2. J gave up 5 bases and V 6 bases, and 12 bases lay outside the gene matches. This CDR3 is 16 amino acids long. This CDR3 is CASSFASGGALETQYF. Here the CDR3 DNA reads TGTGCCAGCAGCTTTGCCAGCGGGGGGGCCTTGGAGACCCAGTACTTC.

This clonotype was observed a handful of times. The J gene is TRBJ2-6, the V gene TRBV11-1; TRBD1 matches at 12 bases. Germline lookup yields CDR1 SGHAT and CDR2 FQDESV (reference sequence). V lost 4 bases, J lost 3 bases, and 10 bases stayed unmatched. CDR3 length: 19 amino acids. In DNA, the CDR3 is TGTGCCAGCAGCTATAAAGAGGGACAGGGGGCGGTTGGGGCCAACGTCCTGACTTTC. Translated: CASSYKEGQGAVGANVLTF.

This clonotype was seen at least ten times. V and J are TRBV6-1 and TRBJ2-2, with TRBD2 as a possible D gene (5 bases). Trimming took off 1 base at V and 8 bases at J, with 17 bases between the two ends. The CDR3 sequence is 16 residues long. Germline V gene sequence: CDR1 MNHNS, CDR2 SASEGT. The CDR3 nucleotides read TGTGCCAGCAGTGAAGGCGGCACGGGGTACGAAGGGGAGCTGTTTTTT. This gives the protein CASSEGGTGYEGELFF.

Only a few counts were recorded for this clonotype. The chain is built from TRBV20-1 and TRBJ2-7, with 7 bases matching TRBD1. CDR3 length: 13 residues. V shed 3 bases and J 6 bases; nucleotides not matched to a gene: 8. Germline CDR1 reads DFQATT; CDR2 reads SNEGSKA (reference sequence). CDR3 residues: CSASRQGRTEQYF. DNA of the CDR3: TGCAGTGCTAGCCGACAGGGAAGAACCGAGCAGTACTTC.

This clonotype was counted at least ten times. The CDR3 nucleotides read TGTGCCAGCAGCTCCCAGGGGGTAGTGACTGAAGCTTTCTTT. Its translation is CASSSQGVVTEAFF. The chain recombines TRBV7-2 with TRBJ1-1; 7 bases are shared with TRBD1. The CDR3 covers 14 residues. Trimming took 4 bases from V and 5 from J; bases not matched to a gene: 7. From germline, CDR1 is SGHTA and CDR2 FQGNSA.

This chain uses TRBV20-1 with TRBJ2-7, with D hard to call. V lost 0 bases and J lost 4, with 7 bases in between. Germline CDR1 DFQATT, CDR2 SNEGSKA (reference sequence). The CDR3 is made up of 12 amino acids. CDR3 sequence reads: CSARDDPYEQYF. The CDR3 DNA follows: TGCAGTGCTAGAGATGATCCGTACGAGCAGTACTTC.

The table lists this clonotype with many counts. J is TRBJ1-5 and V is TRBV12-3 or TRBV12-4; no firm D call. V was shortened by 3 bases and J by 11 bases, with 8 bases between the two germline ends. The CDR3 is 11 amino acids. CDR3 bases: TGTGCCAGCAGTTTGGAGTGGACCCAGCATTTT. Translating gives CASSLEWTQHF.

This clonotype was observed at least ten times. The genes are TRBV12-3 or TRBV12-4 and TRBJ2-7, with D possibly being TRBD2 (7 bases). Trimming took off 5 bases at V and 2 bases at J, with 13 bases between the two ends. The CDR3 is made up of 14 amino acids. The CDR3 DNA sequence: TGTGCCAGCAGTACACCGCGGGGGCCCTACGAGCAGTACTTC. This codes for CASSTPRGPYEQYF.

This clonotype has a count of ten or more. The CDR3 region has the DNA TGTGCCAGCAGCTTAGTGCCCGTGGCTAACTATGGCTACACCTTC. As protein: CASSLVPVANYGYTF. The chain joins TRBV7-9 to TRBJ1-2; the D is unclear. Germline V CDR1 and CDR2: SEHNR, FQNEAQ (reference sequence). V was shortened by 1 base and J by 0 bases, with 9 bases between the two germline ends. CDR3 size: 15 residues.

In its sample, this clonotype was seen many times. The rearrangement links TRBV12-3 or TRBV12-4 to TRBJ2-5; D not certain. The CDR3 sequence is 11 residues long. V dropped 5 bases and J dropped 5 bases, with 6 bases sitting between them. Here the CDR3 reads CASSMRETQYF. The CDR3 bases are TGTGCCAGCAGTATGAGGGAGACCCAGTACTTC.

The chain carries TRBV12-3 or TRBV12-4 and TRBJ2-7; D gene ambiguous. Trimming cost V 1 base and J 2 bases, with 9 bases left between them. CDR3 size: 14 residues. CDR3 loop: CASSLGRPPYEQYF. For the CDR3, the DNA is TGTGCCAGCAGTTTAGGAAGGCCCCCCTACGAGCAGTACTTC.

This clonotype has a count of ten or more. The junction departs from the called germline gene at one end, perhaps through a read error. V usage is TRBV5-1 and J usage is TRBJ1-5; D is perhaps TRBD1 (5 bases). This CDR3 is built from 15 residues. In germline, CDR1 is SGHRS, CDR2 YFSETQ. As DNA, the CDR3 is TGTGCCAGCAGTTTAGAGGGGAATAGCAATCAGCCCCAGCATTTT. As protein: CASSLEGNSNQPQHF. The full variable domain, in which reference TRBV5-1 and TRBJ1-5 provide the parts outside the CDR3, is KAGVTQTPRYLIKTRGQQVTLSCSPISGHRSVSWYQQTPGQGLQFLFEYFSETQRNKGNFPGRFSGRQFSNSRSEMNVSTLELGDSALYLCASSLEGNSNQPQHFGDGTRLSIL.

To note about this clonotype: An end of the junction differs from the germline gene, which may be a read error. This chain links TRBV11-2 with TRBJ2-4; a weak D match, TRBD2 (6 bases). Germline V gene sequence: CDR1 SGHAT, CDR2 FQNNGV. The CDR3 length is 17 residues. The CDR3 region is CASRSWGARGGKNIKYF. The CDR3 DNA reads TGTGCCAGCAGGTCCTGGGGAGCACGGGGAGGCAAAAACATTAAGTACTTC.

V and J are TRBV12-5 and TRBJ1-1, with D possibly TRBD1 on 5 matching bases. The germline gives CDR1 LGHNT, CDR2 FRNRAP. The CDR3 length is 16 residues. The V end was cut by 6 bases, the J end by 4 bases, with 21 bases between. Written as DNA, the CDR3 is TGTGCTAGTGGCCTCCAGGTGGGGACCCAAGGCACTGAAGCTTTCTTT. Amino acids: CASGLQVGTQGTEAFF.

This clonotype showed up just a few times. The chain links TRBV18 to TRBJ1-1; D possibly corresponds to TRBD1 (6 bases). V was pared by 1 base and J by 5 bases, with 17 bases between. The CDR3 has 16 residues. The germline gives CDR1 KGHSH, CDR2 LQKENI. The CDR3, as DNA: TGTGCCAGCTCACCACGGGTTTCAGGGGATGTTACTGAAGCTTTCTTT. Translating gives CASSPRVSGDVTEAFF.

This clonotype was counted many times. CDR3 sequence reads: CAISESIGTGMSNQPQHF. CDR3 sequence (DNA): TGTGCCATCAGTGAGTCAATAGGGACAGGGATGAGCAATCAGCCCCAGCATTTT. The V call is TRBV10-3, the J call TRBJ1-5, with 9 bases lining up with TRBD1. The trim removed 0 bases at V and 1 base at J, leaving 7 bases unmatched. Germline V lookup: CDR1 ENHRY, CDR2 SYGVKD. The CDR3 is 18 residues long.

The chain employs TRBV3-1 and TRBJ2-5, with D possibly TRBD2 on 6 matching bases. The V end was cut by 4 bases, the J end by 1 base, with 10 bases between. CDR1 is LGHDT and CDR2 is YNNKEL in the germline V gene (reference sequence). This CDR3 comprises 14 residues. The DNA of the CDR3 is TGTGCCAGCAGCCCGAGCGGGCGCCAAGAGACCCAGTACTTC. This translates into CASSPSGRQETQYF.

Ten or more counts support this clonotype. This chain uses TRBV2 with TRBJ2-5; D unclear. The CDR3 has 14 residues. V lost 6 bases, J lost 3 bases, and 14 bases lay in between. Germline V lookup: CDR1 SNHLY, CDR2 FYNNEI. The CDR3 DNA follows: TGTGCCAGCAGACAGACCCTAGGGAAAGAGACCCAGTACTTC. Amino acid sequence: CASRQTLGKETQYF.

This clonotype was seen many times. This chain's CDR3 is CASSFKRTGLNYTF. The CDR3 DNA is TGCGCCAGCAGCTTCAAAAGGACAGGCTTGAACTACACCTTC. The genes are TRBV5-1 and TRBJ1-2; 7 bases are shared with TRBD1. Looked up from germline, CDR1 is SGHRS and CDR2 is YFSETQ. Trimming removed 2 bases from V and 10 bases from J; junction bases left unmatched: 11. The CDR3 is 14 amino acids.

Points on this clonotype: The junction departs from the called germline gene at one end, perhaps through a read error. V is TRBV24-1 and J is TRBJ2-6; TRBD1 matches 7 bases. This CDR3 comprises 16 residues. Germline assignment: CDR1 KGHDR and CDR2 SFDVKD. The CDR3 loop reads CATSDSDRVGANVLSF. The CDR3 DNA sequence: TGTGCCACCAGTGATTCCGACAGGGTTGGGGCCAACGTCCTGAGTTTC.

J is TRBJ1-5 and V is TRBV13; D perhaps matches TRBD1 (5 bases). The CDR3 runs to 13 residues. V was shortened by 5 bases and J by 6 bases, with 11 bases between the two germline ends. Per germline, CDR1 PRHDT and CDR2 FYEKMQ (reference sequence). DNA of the CDR3: TGTGCCAGCAGCCCACGGGGACGTCAGCCCCAGCATTTT. It codes for CASSPRGRQPQHF.

This clonotype was seen many times. The chain couples TRBV29-1 to TRBJ2-2, with a weak D call TRBD2 (5 bases). CDR1 SQVTM and CDR2 ANQGSEA come from the germline V gene. This CDR3 is built from 14 residues. V was pared by 4 bases and J by 5 bases, with 14 bases between. CDR3 in DNA: TGCAGCGTTGTTGAGGGAGAGGGTACCGGGGAGCTGTTTTTT. It yields the protein CSVVEGEGTGELFF.

A few counts support this clonotype. One end of the junction fails to match germline, which may point to a read error. The rearrangement uses TRBV4-1 and TRBJ2-7, with D uncertain. The CDR3 has 13 amino acids. Germline V gene lookup returns CDR1 MGHRA and CDR2 YSYEKL. CDR3 DNA: TGCGCCAGCAGCCAGGGCCCGGCCGACGAGCTGTACTTC. It encodes CASSQGPADELYF.

J is TRBJ1-2 and V is TRBV20-1; D unclear. V gave up 1 base and J gave up 4 bases, with 10 bases separating them. Germline V gene data show CDR1 as DFQATT and CDR2 as SNEGSKA (reference sequence). The CDR3 is made up of 13 amino acids. In nucleotides, the CDR3 is TGCAGTGCTAGAGGAGACACGGGCTATGGCTACACCTTC. Its protein is CSARGDTGYGYTF.

This clonotype was recorded at least ten times. This sequence joins TRBV6-5 and TRBJ1-2; the match to TRBD1 covers 7 bases. Trimming removed 6 bases from V and 8 bases from J; junction bases left unmatched: 9. This CDR3 region has 13 residues. Germline V gene data show CDR1 as MNHEY and CDR2 as SVGAGI. CDR3 sequence reads: CASRQQGIDGYTF. The CDR3 DNA follows: TGTGCCAGCAGACAACAGGGGATAGACGGCTACACCTTC.

The table lists this clonotype with many counts. The rearrangement links TRBV15 to TRBJ1-1; 10 nucleotides match TRBD1. The V and J ends lost 1 base and 5 bases, in that order; junction bases with no gene match: 4. The CDR3 extends over 15 amino acids. Germline assignment: CDR1 LNHNV and CDR2 YYDKDF (reference sequence). CDR3 sequence: CATSRAGQGRTEAFF. In DNA form, the CDR3 reads TGTGCCACCAGCAGAGCGGGACAGGGGAGAACTGAAGCTTTCTTT.